Given below is one T cell receptor beta chain in context. Its matching antigen is unknown. Sequencing was performed with immunoSEQ multiplex PCR; in TCRdb, only in-frame clones are kept and a portion is missing. The sample consists of 200,000 to 250,000 clones, roughly 94% of them appearing once. The sample is drawn from a study of T cell responses to AZD1222 COVID-19 vaccine. General observations from the study: Compared with day 0, the breadth and depth of the Spike-specific TCR repertoire rose significantly after two doses of AZD1222.

Germline lookup yields CDR1 GTSNPN and CDR2 SVGIG (reference sequence). CDR3 length: 14 amino acids. The V end lost 1 base, the J end lost 5 bases, and 15 bases lay between the germline ends. The receptor's source is an adult who received the MenACWY meningococcal vaccine as a control. This chain connects TRBV30 to TRBJ2-7; D not resolved. The material was peripheral blood, obtained 28 days after the second dose of the MenACWY control vaccine. The CDR3 reads CAWSEDPRGNEQYF. CDR3 nucleotide sequence: TGTGCCTGGAGTGAGGACCCCCGAGGAAACGAGCAGTACTTC.